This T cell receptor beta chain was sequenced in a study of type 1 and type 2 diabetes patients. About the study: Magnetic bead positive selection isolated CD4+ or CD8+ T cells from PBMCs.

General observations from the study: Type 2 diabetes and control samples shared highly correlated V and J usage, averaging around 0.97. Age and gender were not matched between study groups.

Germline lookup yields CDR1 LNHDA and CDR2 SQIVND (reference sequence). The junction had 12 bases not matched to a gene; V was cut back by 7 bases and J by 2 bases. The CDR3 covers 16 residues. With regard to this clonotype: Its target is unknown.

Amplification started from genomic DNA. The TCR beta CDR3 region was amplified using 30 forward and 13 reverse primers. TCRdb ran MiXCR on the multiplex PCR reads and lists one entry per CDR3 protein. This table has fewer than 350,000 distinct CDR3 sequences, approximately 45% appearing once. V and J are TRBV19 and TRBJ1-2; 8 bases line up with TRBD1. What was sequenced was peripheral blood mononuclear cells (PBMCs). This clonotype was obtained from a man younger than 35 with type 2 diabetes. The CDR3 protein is CASIDPLQGVNYGYTF. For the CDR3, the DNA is TGTGCCAGTATCGACCCTCTACAGGGGGTCAACTATGGCTACACCTTC.